Below, one T cell receptor (beta chain) is given with its context. The antigen remains undetermined. CDR3 length: 15 residues. After removal of 3 bases from V and 4 bases from J, the junction contained 5 bases not matched to a gene. The germline V gene has CDR1 SGHTA and CDR2 FQGNSA. The sample is drawn from a study of T cell responses to AZD1222 COVID-19 vaccine. Findings and limits, study-wide: Of the AZD1222 recipients, only 5 or 6 were seropositive at baseline. The study found vaccine-associated CD4 TCRs spanning spike, dominant at 160-218 and 743-854. Clonal diversity may have been underestimated, and the donors were mostly white British, with more females than males.

Profiled with immunoSEQ multiplex PCR; TCRdb holds only in-frame clones, not every one. In the table there are approximately 300,000 clones, approximately 94% of which are singletons. Second-dose groups at about 4 or about 12 weeks were pooled. The sequences come from peripheral blood, collected 28 days after the second AZD1222 dose. The receptor's source is an adult who received the AZD1222 COVID-19 vaccine. The chain couples TRBV7-2 to TRBJ1-3, with 8 bases lining up with TRBD1. CDR3 nucleotide sequence: TGTGCCAGCAGCTTTGGGACAGGCAACGGAAACACCATATATTTT. Translating it yields CASSFGTGNGNTIYF.